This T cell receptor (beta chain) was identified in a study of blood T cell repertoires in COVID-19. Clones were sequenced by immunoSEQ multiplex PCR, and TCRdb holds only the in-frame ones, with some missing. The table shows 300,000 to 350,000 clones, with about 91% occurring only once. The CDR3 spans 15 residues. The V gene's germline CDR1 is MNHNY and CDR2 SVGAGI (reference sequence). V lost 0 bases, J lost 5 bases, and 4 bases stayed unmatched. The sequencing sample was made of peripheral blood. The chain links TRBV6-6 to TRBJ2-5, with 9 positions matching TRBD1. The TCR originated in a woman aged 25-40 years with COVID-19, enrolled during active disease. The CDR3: CASSYSGQGFETQYF. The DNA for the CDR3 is TGTGCCAGCAGTTACTCGGGACAGGGCTTCGAGACCCAGTACTTC.